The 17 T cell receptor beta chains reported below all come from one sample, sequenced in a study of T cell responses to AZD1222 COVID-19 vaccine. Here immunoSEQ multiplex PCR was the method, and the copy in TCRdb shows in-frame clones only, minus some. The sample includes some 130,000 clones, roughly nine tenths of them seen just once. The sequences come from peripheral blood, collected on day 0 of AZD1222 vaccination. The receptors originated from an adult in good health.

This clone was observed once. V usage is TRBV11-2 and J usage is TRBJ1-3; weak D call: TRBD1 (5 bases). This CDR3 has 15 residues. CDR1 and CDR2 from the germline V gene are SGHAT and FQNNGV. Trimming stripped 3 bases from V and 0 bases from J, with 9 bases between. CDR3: CASSFTGYSGNTIYF. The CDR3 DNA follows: TGTGCCAGCAGCTTTACAGGATACTCTGGAAACACCATATATTTT.

The CDR3 protein is CASSHSRGIYTEAFF. The CDR3 region has the DNA TGTGCCAGCAGCCATTCCAGGGGCATATACACTGAAGCTTTCTTT. The chain couples TRBV3-1 (or the pseudogene TRBV3-2) to TRBJ1-1, with D tentatively TRBD1 (6 bases). This CDR3 has 15 amino acids. V gave up 3 bases and J gave up 3 bases, with 14 bases separating them. Germline CDR1 is LGHDT and CDR2 is YNNKEL (reference sequence).

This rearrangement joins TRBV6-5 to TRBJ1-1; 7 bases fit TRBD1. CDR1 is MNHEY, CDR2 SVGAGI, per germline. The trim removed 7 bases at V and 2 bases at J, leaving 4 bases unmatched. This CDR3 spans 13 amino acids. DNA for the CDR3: TGTGCCAGCAACAACAGGGGAAACACTGAAGCTTTCTTT. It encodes CASNNRGNTEAFF.

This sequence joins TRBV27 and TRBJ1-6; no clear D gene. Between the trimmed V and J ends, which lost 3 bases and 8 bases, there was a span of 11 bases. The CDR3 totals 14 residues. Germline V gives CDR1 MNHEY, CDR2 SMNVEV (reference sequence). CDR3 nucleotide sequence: TGTGCCAGCAGTTTGAGGACGGCGGATTCACCCCTCCACTTT. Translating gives CASSLRTADSPLHF.

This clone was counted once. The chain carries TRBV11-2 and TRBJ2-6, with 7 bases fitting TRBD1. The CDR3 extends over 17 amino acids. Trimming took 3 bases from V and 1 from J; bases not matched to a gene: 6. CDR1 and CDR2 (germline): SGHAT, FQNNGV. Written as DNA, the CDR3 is TGTGCCAGCAGCTTGACAGGGATTATTTCTGGGGCCAACGTCCTGACTTTC. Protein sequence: CASSLTGIISGANVLTF.

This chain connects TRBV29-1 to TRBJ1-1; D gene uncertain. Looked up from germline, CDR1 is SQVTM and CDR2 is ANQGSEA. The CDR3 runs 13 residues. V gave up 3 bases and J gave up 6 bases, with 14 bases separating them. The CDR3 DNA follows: TGCAGCGTTGATTCAGTACGGAAGGCTGAAGCTTTCTTT. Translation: CSVDSVRKAEAFF.

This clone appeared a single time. Here the CDR3 reads CASSGMREGNYGYTF. CDR3 DNA sequence: TGTGCCAGCAGTGGAATGAGGGAGGGCAACTATGGCTACACCTTC. The chain couples TRBV9 to TRBJ1-2; D call uncertain. Trimming took 5 bases from V and 2 from J, leaving 16 bases between them. The CDR3 runs 15 residues. The V gene's germline CDR1 is SGDLS and CDR2 YYNGEE.

The CDR3 region has the DNA TGTGCCAGCAAGGACGGGTTGGAGCCCCAGCATTTT. This encodes CASKDGLEPQHF. This chain links TRBV12-3 or TRBV12-4 with TRBJ1-5; D ambiguous. Between the trimmed V and J ends, which lost 7 bases and 8 bases, there was a span of 12 bases. The CDR3 covers 12 residues.

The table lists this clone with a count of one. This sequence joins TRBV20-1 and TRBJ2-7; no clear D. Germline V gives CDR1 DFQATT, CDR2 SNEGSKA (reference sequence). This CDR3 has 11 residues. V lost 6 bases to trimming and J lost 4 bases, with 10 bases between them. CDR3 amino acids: CSAVQQYEQYF. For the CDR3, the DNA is TGCAGTGCAGTCCAACAATACGAGCAGTACTTC.

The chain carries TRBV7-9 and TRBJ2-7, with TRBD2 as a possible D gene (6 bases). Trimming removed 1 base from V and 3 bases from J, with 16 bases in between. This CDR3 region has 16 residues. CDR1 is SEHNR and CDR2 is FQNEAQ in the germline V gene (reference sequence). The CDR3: CASSLDQLGGNYEQYF. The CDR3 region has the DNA TGTGCCAGCAGCTTAGACCAGTTGGGGGGAAACTACGAGCAGTACTTC.

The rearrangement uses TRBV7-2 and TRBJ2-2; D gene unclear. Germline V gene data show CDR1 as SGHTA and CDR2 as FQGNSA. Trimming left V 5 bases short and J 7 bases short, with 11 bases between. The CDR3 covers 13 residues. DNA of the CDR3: TGTGCCAGCAGCCCGTCACCGGTCGGGGAGCTGTTTTTT. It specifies CASSPSPVGELFF.

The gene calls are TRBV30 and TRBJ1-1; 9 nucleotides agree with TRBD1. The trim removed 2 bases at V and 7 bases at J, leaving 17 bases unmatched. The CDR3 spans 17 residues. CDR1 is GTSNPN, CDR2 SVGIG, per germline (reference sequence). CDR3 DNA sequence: TGTGCCTGGAGTAAAGTTCCGGGACAGGGCTTTCTTAATGAAGCTTTCTTT. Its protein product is CAWSKVPGQGFLNEAFF.

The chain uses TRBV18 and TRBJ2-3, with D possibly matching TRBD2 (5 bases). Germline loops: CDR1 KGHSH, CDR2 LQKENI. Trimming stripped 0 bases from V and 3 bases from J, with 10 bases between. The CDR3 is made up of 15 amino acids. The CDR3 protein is CASSPPSGKTDTQYF. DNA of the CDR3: TGTGCCAGCTCACCACCTTCGGGAAAGACAGATACGCAGTATTTT.

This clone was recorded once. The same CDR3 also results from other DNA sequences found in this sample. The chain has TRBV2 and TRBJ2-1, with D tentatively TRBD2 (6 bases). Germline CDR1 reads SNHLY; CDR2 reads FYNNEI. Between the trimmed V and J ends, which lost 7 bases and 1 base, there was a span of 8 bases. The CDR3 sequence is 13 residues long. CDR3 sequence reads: CASTRGSYNEQFF. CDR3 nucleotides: TGTGCCAGCACACGGGGGTCCTACAATGAGCAGTTCTTC. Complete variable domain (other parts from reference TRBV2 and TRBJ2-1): EPEVTQTPSHQVTQMGQEVILRCVPISNHLYFYWYRQILGQKVEFLVSFYNNEISEKSEIFDDQFSVERPDGSNFTLKIRSTKLEDSAMYFCASTRGSYNEQFFGPGTRLTVL.

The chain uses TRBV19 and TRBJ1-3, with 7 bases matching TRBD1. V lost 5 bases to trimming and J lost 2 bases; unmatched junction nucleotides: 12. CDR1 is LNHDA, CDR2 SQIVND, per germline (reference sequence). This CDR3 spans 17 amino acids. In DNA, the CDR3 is TGTGCCAGTAGTCCCCGTACGACAGGGAGAGCTGGAAACACCATATATTTT. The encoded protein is CASSPRTTGRAGNTIYF.

The CDR3 DNA reads TGTGCCAGCAGTTTTTACAACTATGGCTACACCTTC. It translates to CASSFYNYGYTF. This chain connects TRBV12-3 or TRBV12-4 to TRBJ1-2; D ambiguous. This CDR3 contains 12 residues. Between the trimmed V and J ends, which lost 3 bases and 2 bases, there was a span of 4 bases.

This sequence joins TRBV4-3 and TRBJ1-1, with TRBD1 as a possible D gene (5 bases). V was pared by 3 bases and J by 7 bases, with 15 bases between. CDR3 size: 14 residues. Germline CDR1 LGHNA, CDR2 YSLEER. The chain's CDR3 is CASSQGKRGGEAFF. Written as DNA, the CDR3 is TGCGCCAGCAGCCAGGGTAAAAGGGGAGGTGAAGCTTTCTTT.